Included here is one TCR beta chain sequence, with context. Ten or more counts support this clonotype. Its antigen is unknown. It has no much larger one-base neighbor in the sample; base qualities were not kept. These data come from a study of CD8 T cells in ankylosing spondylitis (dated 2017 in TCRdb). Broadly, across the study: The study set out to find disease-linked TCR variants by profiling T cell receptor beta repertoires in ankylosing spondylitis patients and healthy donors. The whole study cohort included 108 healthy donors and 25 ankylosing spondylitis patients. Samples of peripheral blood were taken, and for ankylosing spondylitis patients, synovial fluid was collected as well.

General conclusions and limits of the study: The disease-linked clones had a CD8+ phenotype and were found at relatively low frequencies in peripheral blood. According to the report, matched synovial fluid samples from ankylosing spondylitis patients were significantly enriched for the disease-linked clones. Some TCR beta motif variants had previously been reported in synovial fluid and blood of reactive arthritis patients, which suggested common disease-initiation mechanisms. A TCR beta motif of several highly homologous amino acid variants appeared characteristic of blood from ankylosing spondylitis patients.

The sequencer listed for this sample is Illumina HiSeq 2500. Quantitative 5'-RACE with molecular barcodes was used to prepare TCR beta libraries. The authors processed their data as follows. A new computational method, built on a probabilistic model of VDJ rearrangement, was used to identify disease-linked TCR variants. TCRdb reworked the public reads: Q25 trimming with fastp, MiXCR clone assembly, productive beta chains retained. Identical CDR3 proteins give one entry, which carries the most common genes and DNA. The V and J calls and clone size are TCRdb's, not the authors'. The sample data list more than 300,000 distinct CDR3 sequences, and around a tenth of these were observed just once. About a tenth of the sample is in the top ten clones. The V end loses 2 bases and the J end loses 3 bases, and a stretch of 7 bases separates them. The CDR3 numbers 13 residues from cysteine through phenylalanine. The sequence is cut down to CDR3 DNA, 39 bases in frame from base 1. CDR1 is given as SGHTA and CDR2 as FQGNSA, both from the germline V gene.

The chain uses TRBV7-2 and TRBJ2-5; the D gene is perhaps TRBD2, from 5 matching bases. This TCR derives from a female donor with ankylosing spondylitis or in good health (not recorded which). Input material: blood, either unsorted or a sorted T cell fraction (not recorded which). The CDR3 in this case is CASSLRAEETQYF. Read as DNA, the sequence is TGTGCCAGCAGCTTAAGAGCGGAAGAGACCCAGTACTTC.